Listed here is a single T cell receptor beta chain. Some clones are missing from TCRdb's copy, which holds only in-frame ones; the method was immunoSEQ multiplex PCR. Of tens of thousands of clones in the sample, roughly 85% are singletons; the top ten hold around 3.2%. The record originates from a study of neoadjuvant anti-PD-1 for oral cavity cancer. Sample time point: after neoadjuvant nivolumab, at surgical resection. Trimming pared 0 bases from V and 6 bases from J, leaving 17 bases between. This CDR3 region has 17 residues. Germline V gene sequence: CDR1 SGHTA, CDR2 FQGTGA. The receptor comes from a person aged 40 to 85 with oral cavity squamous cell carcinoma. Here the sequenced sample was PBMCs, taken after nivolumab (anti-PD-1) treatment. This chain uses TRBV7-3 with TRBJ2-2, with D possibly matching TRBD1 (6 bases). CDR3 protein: CASSLTEGHINSGELFF. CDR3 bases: TGTGCCAGCAGCTTAACAGAGGGACATATAAATTCCGGGGAGCTGTTTTTT.